Following are 27 T cell receptor beta chains from one sample sequenced in a study of CD8 T cells in Susac syndrome. Random hexamers primed reverse transcription of about 0.5 to 1 ug RNA. Each CDR3 protein gets one entry after TCRdb re-called the immunoSEQ multiplex PCR reads with MiXCR. The sample records 77,000 or so distinct CDR3 sequences, approximately 94% being singletons. Sequenced material: CD8+ T cells from PBMCs. These receptors originate from a human donor with multiple sclerosis.

The chain has TRBV27 and TRBJ2-5; 9 bases match TRBD2. Germline assignment: CDR1 MNHEY and CDR2 SMNVEV (reference sequence). Trimming took 2 bases from V and 5 from J; bases not matched to a gene: 6. CDR3 length equals 15 residues. CDR3 protein: CASSLMVAGVETQYF. The DNA for the CDR3 is TGTGCCAGCAGTTTAATGGTAGCGGGGGTGGAGACCCAGTACTTC.

The chain recombines TRBV20-1 with TRBJ2-4; TRBD1 aligns across 7 bases. The CDR3 spans 15 residues. Unmatched junction bases numbered 5, after V lost 2 bases and J lost 1 base. CDR1 and CDR2 from the germline V gene are DFQATT and SNEGSKA (reference sequence). The CDR3 DNA reads as TGCAGTGCTAGAACAGGGGCGGAGGCCAAAAACATTCAGTACTTC. As protein: CSARTGAEAKNIQYF.

The gene calls are TRBV6-2 or TRBV6-3 and TRBJ2-3; 9 bases agree with TRBD2. The CDR3 covers 17 residues. With V trimmed by 7 bases and J by 1 base, 12 bases remained unmatched. Per germline, CDR1 MNHEY and CDR2 SVGEGT. This CDR3 reads CASTELLVAGGTDTQYF. DNA of the CDR3: TGTGCCAGCACCGAACTGCTAGTAGCGGGGGGCACAGATACGCAGTATTTT.

The V gene is TRBV6-5, the J gene TRBJ1-2; D unclear. The germline V gene encodes CDR1 MNHEY and CDR2 SVGAGI. The germline V and J ends were trimmed by 4 bases and 2 bases, with 11 bases remaining between them. The CDR3 is 14 residues long. CDR3 in amino acids: CASSSSTSNYGYTF. DNA for the CDR3: TGTGCCAGCAGTTCGAGTACCAGCAACTATGGCTACACCTTC.

The chain links TRBV27 to TRBJ2-4; D remains ambiguous. With 3 bases removed from V and 3 bases from J, the gap between germline ends came to 6 bases. The CDR3 covers 13 residues. Germline loops: CDR1 MNHEY, CDR2 SMNVEV (reference sequence). CDR3 sequence reads: CASSFGSKNIQYF. The CDR3 bases are TGTGCCAGCAGTTTTGGCAGCAAAAACATTCAGTACTTC.

The V and J genes are TRBV7-9 and TRBJ2-3; no clear D. CDR3 length equals 14 residues. V was pared by 5 bases and J by 6 bases, with 15 bases between. The germline gives CDR1 SEHNR, CDR2 FQNEAQ (reference sequence). The CDR3 is CASSPSTRRDTQYF. In DNA, the CDR3 is TGTGCCAGCAGCCCCTCCACGCGCCGGGATACGCAGTATTTT.

The chain employs TRBV7-2 and TRBJ2-5; D unclear. The DNA end is a closer match to TRBJ2-7, so the J assignment may be wrong. The CDR3 is 13 residues long. From germline, CDR1 is SGHTA and CDR2 FQGNSA. DNA for the CDR3: TGTGCCAGCAGCCCCAGGTATGGCGGCGAGCAGTACTTC. Translation gives CASSPRYGGEQYF.

The CDR3 spells CASSYNREQYF. In DNA, the CDR3 is TGTGCCAGCAGCTACAACAGGGAGCAGTACTTC. The chain recombines TRBV5-4 with TRBJ2-7; possible D gene TRBD1, 5 bases. Germline V CDR1 and CDR2: SGHNT, YYREEE (reference sequence). The germline V and J ends were trimmed by 3 bases and 7 bases, with 8 bases remaining between them. CDR3 length equals 11 residues.

The rearrangement joins TRBV27 to TRBJ1-5; unclear D gene. Looked up from germline, CDR1 is MNHEY and CDR2 is SMNVEV (reference sequence). This CDR3 has 17 residues. Trimming shortened V by 5 bases and J by 5 bases, and 22 bases separated the two germline ends. The CDR3, as DNA: TGTGCCAGCAGTCCGGGGTTTCAAGAGGTTAAGGATCAGCCCCAGCATTTT. Its protein product is CASSPGFQEVKDQPQHF.

This chain links TRBV27 with TRBJ2-3; 7 bases align to TRBD1. This CDR3 has 14 amino acids. After removal of 3 bases from V and 11 bases from J, the junction contained 11 bases not matched to a gene. Germline V CDR1 and CDR2: MNHEY, SMNVEV (reference sequence). The CDR3 region has the DNA TGTGCCAGCAGTTTCCTCGACAGGGCCCCGGAGCAGTATTTT. It encodes CASSFLDRAPEQYF.

The gene calls are TRBV7-9 and TRBJ1-1, with 7 nucleotides matching TRBD1. Trimming took 1 base from V and 1 from J; bases not matched to a gene: 3. The length of the CDR3 is 15 residues. The germline CDR1 and CDR2 sequences are SEHNR and FQNEAQ (reference sequence). The CDR3 here is CASSLGAGGNTEAFF. CDR3 DNA sequence: TGTGCCAGCAGCTTAGGTGCAGGGGGGAACACTGAAGCTTTCTTT.

This clonotype was seen more than once but under ten times. The rearrangement joins TRBV6-5 to TRBJ1-1, with no clear D. V was trimmed by 3 bases and J by 0 bases, leaving 5 bases between them. Germline assignment: CDR1 MNHEY and CDR2 SVGAGI. The CDR3 extends over 13 amino acids. The CDR3 region has the DNA TGTGCCAGCAGTTATAGCGTGAACACTGAAGCTTTCTTT. It is translated as CASSYSVNTEAFF.

This chain connects TRBV29-1 to TRBJ1-5; TRBD1 might be the D (5 bases). V lost 4 bases to trimming and J lost 4 bases, with 8 bases between them. Germline V CDR1 and CDR2: SQVTM, ANQGSEA. The CDR3 spans 12 residues. In DNA form, the CDR3 reads TGCAGCGTTGGGGGCTTAAATCAGCCCCAGCATTTT. Amino acids: CSVGGLNQPQHF.

This sequence joins TRBV12-3 or TRBV12-4 and TRBJ2-1, with D maybe TRBD1 (5 bases). The length of the CDR3 is 12 residues. V lost 6 bases and J 5 bases, leaving 8 bases between the germline ends. CDR3 sequence: CASRGANNEQFF. DNA of the CDR3: TGTGCCAGCAGAGGGGCCAACAATGAGCAGTTCTTC.

The CDR3 here is CASSIAGADTQYF. For the CDR3, the DNA is TGTGCCAGTAGTATAGCGGGAGCAGATACGCAGTATTTT. The chain couples TRBV19 to TRBJ2-3, with D maybe TRBD2 (6 bases). The V end was cut by 1 base, the J end by 4 bases, with 6 bases between. CDR3 size: 13 residues. Germline CDR1 LNHDA, CDR2 SQIVND (reference sequence).

The sample holds one count of this clonotype. CDR3 residues: CASSLWGLETQYF. The CDR3 DNA reads TGTGCCAGCAGCCTCTGGGGATTGGAGACCCAGTACTTC. The chain has TRBV5-6 and TRBJ2-5; no clear D. Germline V CDR1 and CDR2: SGHDT, YYEEEE. V was cut by 4 bases and J by 5 bases, with 12 bases left in between. This CDR3 is 13 amino acids long.

The rearrangement joins TRBV7-9 to TRBJ2-5; 7 bases fit TRBD1. V lost 3 bases, J lost 7 bases, and 11 bases stayed unmatched. The CDR3 has 15 amino acids. CDR1 SEHNR and CDR2 FQNEAQ come from the germline V gene (reference sequence). CDR3: CASSLPGPGGSTQYF. The CDR3 DNA reads TGTGCCAGCAGCTTGCCAGGGCCAGGGGGATCGACCCAGTACTTC. Full variable domain (rest looked up from reference TRBV7-9 and TRBJ2-5): DTGVSQNPRHKITKRGQNVTFRCDPISEHNRLYWYRQTLGQGPEFLTYFQNEAQLEKSRLLSDRFSAERPKGSFSTLEIQRTEQGDSAMYLCASSLPGPGGSTQYFGPGTRLLVL.

This chain uses TRBV27 with TRBJ1-1; D is possibly TRBD1 (5 bases). V shed 4 bases and J shed 1 base, with 10 bases lying between them. The V gene's germline CDR1 is MNHEY and CDR2 SMNVEV (reference sequence). The CDR3 length is 14 residues. Here the CDR3 DNA reads TGTGCCAGCAGTTGGGACGGACCGAACACTGAAGCTTTCTTT. Translated, it gives CASSWDGPNTEAFF.

V and J are TRBV29-1 and TRBJ2-7; D may be TRBD1 (6 bases). The germline CDR1 and CDR2 sequences are SQVTM and ANQGSEA. This CDR3 comprises 12 residues. Trimming took off 5 bases at V and 1 base at J, with 9 bases between the two ends. The chain's CDR3 is CSVLRGSYEQYF. As DNA, the CDR3 is TGCAGCGTTCTCAGGGGATCCTACGAGCAGTACTTC.

V and J are TRBV5-1 and TRBJ2-7; TRBD1 aligns across 10 bases. CDR3 size: 15 residues. The germline V gene encodes CDR1 SGHRS and CDR2 YFSETQ. V shed 3 bases and J 0 bases; nucleotides not matched to a gene: 3. The CDR3: CASSSGQGGSYEQYF. CDR3 DNA: TGCGCCAGCAGCTCAGGACAGGGGGGCTCCTACGAGCAGTACTTC.

The chain has TRBV2 and TRBJ1-2; unclear D gene. V lost 8 bases and J lost 8, with 9 bases in between. The CDR3 has 10 residues. CDR1 is SNHLY, CDR2 FYNNEI, per germline. CDR3 sequence (DNA): TGTGCCAGCCGGTCGGGCGGCTACACCTTC. Translation: CASRSGGYTF.

The V call is TRBV20-1, the J call TRBJ2-5, with 8 bases aligning to TRBD1. CDR1 DFQATT and CDR2 SNEGSKA come from the germline V gene (reference sequence). CDR3 length: 15 residues. Losses at the gene ends were 3 bases for V and 10 bases for J; bases not matched to a gene: 16. DNA for the CDR3: TGCAGTGCTAGGATTCCGGACAGGGACCGCGTGGGCCAGTACTTC. It translates to CSARIPDRDRVGQYF.

This chain connects TRBV5-1 to TRBJ1-6; the match to TRBD1 covers 7 bases. The germline V gene has CDR1 SGHRS and CDR2 YFSETQ. The CDR3 runs to 14 residues. The V gene end was trimmed by 3 bases and the J gene end by 7 bases; junction bases not matched to a gene: 4. CDR3 amino acids: CASSSTGSNSPLHF. The CDR3 bases are TGCGCCAGCAGCTCGACAGGGTCCAATTCACCCCTCCACTTT.

J is TRBJ2-7 and V is TRBV11-2, with TRBD2 matching 7 bases. The CDR3 has 14 amino acids. V trimming: 2 bases; J trimming: 6 bases; junction bases outside the gene matches: 7. Germline V gene sequence: CDR1 SGHAT, CDR2 FQNNGV. The CDR3 nucleotides are TGTGCCAGCAGCTTAAATAGCGGGTCGATCGAGCAGTACTTC. This sequence encodes CASSLNSGSIEQYF.

The J gene is TRBJ2-1, the V gene TRBV29-1; 7 positions agree with TRBD2. Germline V lookup: CDR1 SQVTM, CDR2 ANQGSEA. Trimming at V came to 4 bases and at J to 10 bases, leaving 16 bases not matched to a gene. There are 15 residues in the CDR3. CDR3 nucleotides: TGCAGCGTTGTGGGGGGGGACTTACCTATCAAAGAGCAGTTCTTC. This encodes CSVVGGDLPIKEQFF.

The chain combines TRBV7-2 with TRBJ1-6, with D unclear. Germline V gene lookup returns CDR1 SGHTA and CDR2 FQGNSA. V was cut by 1 base and J by 9 bases, with 16 bases left in between. The CDR3 is 16 residues long. The CDR3 spells CASSLVPPLDFSPLHF. CDR3 in DNA: TGTGCCAGCAGCTTAGTTCCGCCCTTGGACTTTTCACCCCTCCACTTT.

This chain links TRBV9 with TRBJ1-5; no clear D gene. The CDR3 consists of 13 residues. Per germline, CDR1 SGDLS and CDR2 YYNGEE. Deletions cut 3 bases from V and 0 bases from J, with 4 bases between. CDR3 DNA: TGTGCCAGCAGCGCCGATAGCAATCAGCCCCAGCATTTT. Translated: CASSADSNQPQHF.